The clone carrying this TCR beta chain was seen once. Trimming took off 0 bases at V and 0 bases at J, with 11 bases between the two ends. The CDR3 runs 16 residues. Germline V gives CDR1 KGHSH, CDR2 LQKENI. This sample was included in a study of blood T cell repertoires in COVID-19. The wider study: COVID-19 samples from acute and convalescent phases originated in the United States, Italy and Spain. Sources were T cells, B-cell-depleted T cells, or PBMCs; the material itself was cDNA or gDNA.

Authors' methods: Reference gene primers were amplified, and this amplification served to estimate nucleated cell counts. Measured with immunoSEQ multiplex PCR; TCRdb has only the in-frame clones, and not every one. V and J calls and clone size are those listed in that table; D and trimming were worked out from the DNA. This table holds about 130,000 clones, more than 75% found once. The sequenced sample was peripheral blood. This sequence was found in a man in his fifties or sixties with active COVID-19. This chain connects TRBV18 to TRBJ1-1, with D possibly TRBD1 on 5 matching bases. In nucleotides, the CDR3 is TGTGCCAGCTCACCACCCTCGACAGCTATGAACACTGAAGCTTTCTTT. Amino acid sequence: CASSPPSTAMNTEAFF.